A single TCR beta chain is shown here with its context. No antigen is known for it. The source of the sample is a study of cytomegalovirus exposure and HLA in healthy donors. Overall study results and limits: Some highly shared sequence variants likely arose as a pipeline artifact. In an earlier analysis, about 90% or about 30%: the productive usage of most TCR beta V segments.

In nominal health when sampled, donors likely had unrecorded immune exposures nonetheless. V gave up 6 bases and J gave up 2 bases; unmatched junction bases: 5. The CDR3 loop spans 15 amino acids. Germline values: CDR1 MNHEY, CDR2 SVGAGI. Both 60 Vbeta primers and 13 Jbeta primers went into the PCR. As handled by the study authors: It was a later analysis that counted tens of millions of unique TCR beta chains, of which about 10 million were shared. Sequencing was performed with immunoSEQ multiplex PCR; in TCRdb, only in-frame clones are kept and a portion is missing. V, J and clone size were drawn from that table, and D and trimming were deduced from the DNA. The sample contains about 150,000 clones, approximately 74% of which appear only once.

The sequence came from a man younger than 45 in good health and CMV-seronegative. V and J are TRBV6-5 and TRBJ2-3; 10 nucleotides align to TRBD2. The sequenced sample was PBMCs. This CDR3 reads CASSPTSGDTDTQYF. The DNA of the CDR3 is TGTGCCAGCAGCCCCACTAGCGGGGACACAGATACGCAGTATTTT.